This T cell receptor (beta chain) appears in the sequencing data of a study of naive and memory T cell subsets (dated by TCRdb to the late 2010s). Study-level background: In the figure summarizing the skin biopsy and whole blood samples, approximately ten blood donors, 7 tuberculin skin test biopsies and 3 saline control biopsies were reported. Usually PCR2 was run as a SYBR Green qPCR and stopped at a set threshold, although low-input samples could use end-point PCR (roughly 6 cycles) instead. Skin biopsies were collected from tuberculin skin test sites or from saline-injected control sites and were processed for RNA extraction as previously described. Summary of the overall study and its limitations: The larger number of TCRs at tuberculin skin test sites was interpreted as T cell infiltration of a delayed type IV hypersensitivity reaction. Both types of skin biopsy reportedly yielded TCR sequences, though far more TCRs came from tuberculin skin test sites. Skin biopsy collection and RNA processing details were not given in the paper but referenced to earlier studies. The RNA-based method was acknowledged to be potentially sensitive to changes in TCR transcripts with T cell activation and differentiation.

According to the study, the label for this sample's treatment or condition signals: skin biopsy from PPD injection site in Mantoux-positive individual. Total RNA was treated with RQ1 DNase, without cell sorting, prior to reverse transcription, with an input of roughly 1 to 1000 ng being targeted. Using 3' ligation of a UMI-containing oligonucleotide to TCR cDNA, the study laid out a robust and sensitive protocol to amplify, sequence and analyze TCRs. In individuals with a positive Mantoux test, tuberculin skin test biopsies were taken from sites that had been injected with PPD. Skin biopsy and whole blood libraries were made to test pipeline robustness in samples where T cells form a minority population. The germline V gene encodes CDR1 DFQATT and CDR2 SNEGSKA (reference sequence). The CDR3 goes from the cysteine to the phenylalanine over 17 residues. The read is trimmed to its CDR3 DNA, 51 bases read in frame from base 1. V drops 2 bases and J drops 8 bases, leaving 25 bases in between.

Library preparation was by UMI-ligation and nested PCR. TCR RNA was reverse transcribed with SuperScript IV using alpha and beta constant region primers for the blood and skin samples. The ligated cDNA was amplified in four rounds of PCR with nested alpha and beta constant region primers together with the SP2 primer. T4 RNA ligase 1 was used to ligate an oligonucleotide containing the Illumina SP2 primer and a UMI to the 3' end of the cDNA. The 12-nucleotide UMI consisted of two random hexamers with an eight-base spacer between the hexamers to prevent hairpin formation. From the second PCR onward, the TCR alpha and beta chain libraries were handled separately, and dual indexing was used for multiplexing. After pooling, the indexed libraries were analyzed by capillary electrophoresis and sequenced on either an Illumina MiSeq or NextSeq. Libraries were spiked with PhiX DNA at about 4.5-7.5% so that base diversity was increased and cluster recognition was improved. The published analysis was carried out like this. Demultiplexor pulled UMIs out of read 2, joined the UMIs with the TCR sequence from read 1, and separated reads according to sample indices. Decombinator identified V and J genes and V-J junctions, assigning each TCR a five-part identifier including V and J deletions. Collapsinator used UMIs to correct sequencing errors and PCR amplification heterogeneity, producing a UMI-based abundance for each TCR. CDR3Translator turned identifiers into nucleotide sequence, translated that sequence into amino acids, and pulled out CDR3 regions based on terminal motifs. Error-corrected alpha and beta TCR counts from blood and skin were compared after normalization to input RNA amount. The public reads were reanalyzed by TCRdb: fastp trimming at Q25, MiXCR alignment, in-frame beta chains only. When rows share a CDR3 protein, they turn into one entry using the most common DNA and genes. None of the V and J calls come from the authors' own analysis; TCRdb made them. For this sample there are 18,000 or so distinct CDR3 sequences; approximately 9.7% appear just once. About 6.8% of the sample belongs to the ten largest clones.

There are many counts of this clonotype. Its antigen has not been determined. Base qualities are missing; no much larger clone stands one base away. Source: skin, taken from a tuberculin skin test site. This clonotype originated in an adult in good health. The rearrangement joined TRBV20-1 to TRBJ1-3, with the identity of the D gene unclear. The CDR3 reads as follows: CSARIPPGEGTRDTIYF. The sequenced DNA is TGCAGTGCTAGAATTCCCCCTGGGGAGGGAACTCGGGACACCATATATTTT.